The rows below give T cell receptor beta chains drawn from one sample of a study of CD8 T cells in Susac syndrome. TCRdb used MiXCR to reprocess the immunoSEQ multiplex PCR reads, holding one entry per CDR3 protein. The sample records a few hundred thousand distinct CDR3 sequences, approximately 95% being singletons. Sequencing was carried out using CD4+ T cells from PBMCs. The receptors were sampled from a human donor with multiple sclerosis. The CDR3 runs from the conserved cysteine through the conserved F or W. The order of the fields is D gene, J gene, clone size, V gene, CDR3 protein, CDR3 DNA. A D gene is named only where the DNA matches it firmly. Size values are once, few and many counts, or a class for expanded clones, and some rows have none.

- | TRBJ2-5 | - | TRBV24-1 | CATSDLQSAKQETQYF | TGTGCCACCAGTGATCTCCAAAGCGCCAAGCAAGAGACCCAGTACTTC
TRBD1 | TRBJ2-1 | - | TRBV20-1 | CSAIHRGLYNEQFF | TGCAGTGCTATCCACAGGGGGCTCTACAATGAGCAGTTCTTC
- | TRBJ1-6 | - | TRBV9 | CASSVFPSRQSGLHF | TGTGCCAGCAGCGTATTCCCGTCCCGCCAGTCAGGCCTCCACTTT
- | TRBJ2-2 | - | TRBV5-1 | CASSPLTGPGELFF | TGCGCCAGCAGCCCTCTCACGGGGCCCGGGGAGCTGTTTTTT
- | TRBJ2-7 | - | TRBV6-2/TRBV6-3 | CASSYSAEQYF | TGTGCCAGCAGTTACTCGGCTGAGCAGTACTTC
- | TRBJ2-7 | - | TRBV29-1 | CSVRVSGDSLRFAEQYF | TGCAGCGTGAGAGTATCGGGAGATTCGTTACGTTTTGCTGAGCAGTACTTC
TRBD1 | TRBJ1-2 | - | TRBV2 | CANQREQGAGGYTF | TGTGCCAACCAGAGAGAACAGGGGGCCGGGGGCTACACCTTC
- | TRBJ2-1 | few | TRBV7-2 | CASSPYGEQFF | TGTGCCAGCAGCCCATACGGTGAGCAGTTCTTC
- | TRBJ1-5 | - | TRBV15 | CATSRDLRDQPQHF | TGTGCCACCAGCAGAGATTTGAGGGACCAGCCCCAGCATTTT
- | TRBJ1-1 | - | TRBV28 | CASSLVQPEAFF | TGTGCCAGCAGTTTAGTGCAGCCTGAAGCTTTCTTT
- | TRBJ2-2 | - | TRBV3-1 | CASSQGHTGELFF | TGTGCCAGCAGCCAGGGACATACCGGGGAGCTGTTTTTT
- | TRBJ2-7 | - | TRBV24-1 | CATSDTGEPRSSYEQYF | TGTGCCACCAGTGATACAGGCGAACCCAGGAGTAGCTACGAGCAGTACTTC
- | TRBJ1-5 | - | TRBV20-1 | CSGTIGSNQPQHF | TGCAGTGGCACCATAGGGAGCAATCAGCCCCAGCATTTT
- | TRBJ2-2 | - | TRBV3-1 | CASSQRMGTGELFF | TGTGCCAGCAGCCAAAGGATGGGGACCGGGGAGCTGTTTTTT
- | TRBJ2-1 | - | TRBV24-1 | CATSDRLGNDNEQFF | TGTGCCACCAGTGACCGGCTCGGCAATGACAATGAGCAGTTCTTC